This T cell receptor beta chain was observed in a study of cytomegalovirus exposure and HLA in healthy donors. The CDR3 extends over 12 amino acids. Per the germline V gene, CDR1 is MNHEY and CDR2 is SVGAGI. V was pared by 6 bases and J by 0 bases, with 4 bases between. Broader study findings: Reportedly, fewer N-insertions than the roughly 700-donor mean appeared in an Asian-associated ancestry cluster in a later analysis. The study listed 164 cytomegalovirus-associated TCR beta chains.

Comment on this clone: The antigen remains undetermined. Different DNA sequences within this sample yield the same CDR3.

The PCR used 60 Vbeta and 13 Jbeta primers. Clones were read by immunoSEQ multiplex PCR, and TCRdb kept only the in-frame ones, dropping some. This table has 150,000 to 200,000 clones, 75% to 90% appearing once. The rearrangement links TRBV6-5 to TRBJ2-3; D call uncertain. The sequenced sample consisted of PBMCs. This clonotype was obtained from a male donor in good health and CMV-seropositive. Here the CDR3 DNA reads TGTGCCAGCAGAGAGAGCACAGATACGCAGTATTTT. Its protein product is CASRESTDTQYF.